What follows is one T cell receptor beta chain and its context. 60 Vbeta and 13 Jbeta primers were used in PCR. Here immunoSEQ multiplex PCR was the method, and the copy in TCRdb shows in-frame clones only, minus some. Of over 150,000 clones detected, over 65% appear once; the ten largest clones hold less than 3%. The entry originates in a study of cytomegalovirus exposure and HLA in healthy donors. The CDR3 has 13 residues. J lost 7 bases, V lost 3 bases, and 6 bases had no gene match. CDR1 and CDR2 (germline): SGHTS, YDEGEE. The source is a woman aged 40 to 50 in good health and CMV-seropositive. The sequenced sample consisted of PBMCs. The chain combines TRBV5-8 with TRBJ1-2; 7 nucleotides align to TRBD1. In nucleotides, the CDR3 is TGTGCCAGCAGCTCCCGGGACAGCGGTGGCTACACCTTC. Translation gives CASSSRDSGGYTF.